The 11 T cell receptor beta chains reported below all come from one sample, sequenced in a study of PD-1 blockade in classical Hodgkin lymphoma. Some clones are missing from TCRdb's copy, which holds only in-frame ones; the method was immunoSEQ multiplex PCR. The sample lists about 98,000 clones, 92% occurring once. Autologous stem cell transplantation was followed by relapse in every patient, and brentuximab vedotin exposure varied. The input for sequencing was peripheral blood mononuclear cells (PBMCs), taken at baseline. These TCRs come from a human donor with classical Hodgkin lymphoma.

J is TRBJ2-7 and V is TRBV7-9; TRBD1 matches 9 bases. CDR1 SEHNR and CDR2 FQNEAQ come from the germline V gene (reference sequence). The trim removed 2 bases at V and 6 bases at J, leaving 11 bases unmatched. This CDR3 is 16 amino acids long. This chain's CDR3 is CASSLSFRDRVLEQYF. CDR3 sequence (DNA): TGTGCCAGCAGCTTAAGCTTTAGGGACAGGGTCCTCGAGCAGTACTTC.

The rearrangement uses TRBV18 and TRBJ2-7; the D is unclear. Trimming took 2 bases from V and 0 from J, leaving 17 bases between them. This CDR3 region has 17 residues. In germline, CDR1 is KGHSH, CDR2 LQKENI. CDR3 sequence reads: CASSPTDTPDLSYEQYF. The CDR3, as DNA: TGTGCCAGCTCACCAACCGACACCCCCGATCTCTCCTACGAGCAGTACTTC.

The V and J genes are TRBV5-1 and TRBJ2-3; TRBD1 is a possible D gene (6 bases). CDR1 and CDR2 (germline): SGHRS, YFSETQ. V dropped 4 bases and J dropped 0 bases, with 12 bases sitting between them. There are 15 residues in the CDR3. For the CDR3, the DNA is TGCGCCAGCAGCACAACAGGGTCTAGCACAGATACGCAGTATTTT. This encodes CASSTTGSSTDTQYF.

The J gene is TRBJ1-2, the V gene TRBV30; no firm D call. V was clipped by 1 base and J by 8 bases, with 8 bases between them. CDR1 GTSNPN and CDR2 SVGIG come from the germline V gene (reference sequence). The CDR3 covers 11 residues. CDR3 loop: CAWSGGHGYTF. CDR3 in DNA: TGTGCCTGGAGTGGTGGTCACGGCTACACCTTC.

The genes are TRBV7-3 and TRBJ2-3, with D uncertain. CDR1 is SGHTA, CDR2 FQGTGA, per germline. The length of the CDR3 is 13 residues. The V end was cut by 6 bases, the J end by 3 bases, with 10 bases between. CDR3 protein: CASSQGDTDTQYF. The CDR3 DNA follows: TGTGCCAGCAGTCAAGGAGATACAGATACGCAGTATTTT.

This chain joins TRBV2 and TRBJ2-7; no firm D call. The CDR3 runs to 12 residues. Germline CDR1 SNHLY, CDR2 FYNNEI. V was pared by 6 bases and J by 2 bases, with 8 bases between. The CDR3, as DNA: TGTGCCAGCAGCCTTTTACCCTACGAGCAGTACTTC. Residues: CASSLLPYEQYF.

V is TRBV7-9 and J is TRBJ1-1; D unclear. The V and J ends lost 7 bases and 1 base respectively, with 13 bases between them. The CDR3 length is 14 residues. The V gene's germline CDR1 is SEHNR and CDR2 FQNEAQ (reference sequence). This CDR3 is CASTPKIQNTEAFF. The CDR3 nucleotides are TGTGCCAGCACCCCCAAGATCCAGAACACTGAAGCTTTCTTT.

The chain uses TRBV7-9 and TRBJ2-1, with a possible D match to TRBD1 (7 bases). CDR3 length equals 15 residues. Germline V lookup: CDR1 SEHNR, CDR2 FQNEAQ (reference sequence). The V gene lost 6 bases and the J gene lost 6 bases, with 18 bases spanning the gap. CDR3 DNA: TGTGCCAGCAGGCCGGCTTACAGGGGACTCAATGAGCAGTTCTTC. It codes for CASRPAYRGLNEQFF.

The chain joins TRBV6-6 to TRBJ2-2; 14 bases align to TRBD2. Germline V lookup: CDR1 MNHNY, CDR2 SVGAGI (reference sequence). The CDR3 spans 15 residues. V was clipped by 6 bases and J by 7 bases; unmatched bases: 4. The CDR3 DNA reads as TGTGCCAGCAGCCTAGGGACTAGCGGGAGCGGGGAGCTGTTTTTT. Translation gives CASSLGTSGSGELFF.

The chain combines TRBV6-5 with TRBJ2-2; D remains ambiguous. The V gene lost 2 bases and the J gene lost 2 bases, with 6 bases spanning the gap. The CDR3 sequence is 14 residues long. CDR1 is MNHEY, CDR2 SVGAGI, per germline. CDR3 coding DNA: TGTGCCAGCAGTTACGTCAGTAACACCGGGGAGCTGTTTTTT. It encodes CASSYVSNTGELFF.

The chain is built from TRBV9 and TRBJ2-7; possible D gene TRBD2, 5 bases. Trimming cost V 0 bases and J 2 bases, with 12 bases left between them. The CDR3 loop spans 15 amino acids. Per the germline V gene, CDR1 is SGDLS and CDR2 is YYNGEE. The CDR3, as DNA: TGTGCCAGCAGCGTAGCTCAAGGAGCGGCCTACGAGCAGTACTTC. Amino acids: CASSVAQGAAYEQYF.